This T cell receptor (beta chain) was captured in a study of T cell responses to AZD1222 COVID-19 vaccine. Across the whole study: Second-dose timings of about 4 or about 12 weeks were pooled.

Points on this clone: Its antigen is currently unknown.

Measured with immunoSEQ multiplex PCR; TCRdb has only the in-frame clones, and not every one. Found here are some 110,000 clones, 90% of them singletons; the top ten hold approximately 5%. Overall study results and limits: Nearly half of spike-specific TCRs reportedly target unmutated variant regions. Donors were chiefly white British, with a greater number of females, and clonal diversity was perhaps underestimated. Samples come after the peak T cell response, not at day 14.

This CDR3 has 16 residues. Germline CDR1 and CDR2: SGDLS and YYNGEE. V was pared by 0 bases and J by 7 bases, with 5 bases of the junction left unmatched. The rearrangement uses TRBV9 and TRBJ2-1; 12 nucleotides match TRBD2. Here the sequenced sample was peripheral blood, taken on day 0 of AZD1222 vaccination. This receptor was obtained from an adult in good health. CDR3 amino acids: CASSVVELAGGNEQFF. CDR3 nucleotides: TGTGCCAGCAGCGTAGTTGAACTAGCGGGAGGTAATGAGCAGTTCTTC.